The rows below give T cell receptor beta chains drawn from one sample of a study of regulatory T cells in long-lasting Graves disease. TCRdb passed the multiplex PCR reads through MiXCR, listing each CDR3 protein once. The sample shows roughly 450,000 distinct CDR3 sequences, approximately 22% of them seen only once. Source: peripheral blood mononuclear cells (PBMCs), taken when the disease was refractory, from a patient treated with antithyroid drugs. These receptors were obtained from a female donor with Graves disease. Each CDR3 is given with its conserved first and last residue. D genes are given only for firm matches. Clone size is given for some rows only: seen once, a few or many times, or a class if the clone is expanded.

v_gene,d_gene,abundance,j_gene,CDR3nt,CDR3aa
TRBV19,TRBD2,NA,TRBJ2-1,TGTGCCAGTAGTGGGGGGACTAGCGCCAAGGGCTACAATGAGCAGTTCTTC,CASSGGTSAKGYNEQFF
TRBV7-2,TRBD1,many,TRBJ1-1,TGTGCCAGCAGCTTAGATGACAGGGGAGCTTTCTTT,CASSLDDRGAFF
TRBV12-5,NA,NA,TRBJ1-5,TGTGCTAGTGGTTTGACCCTTCCCAGTGATCAGCCCCAGCATTTT,CASGLTLPSDQPQHF
TRBV6-1,TRBD1,many,TRBJ2-2,TGTGCCAGCAGGCCCGGGACAGAGTCCGGGGAGCTGTTTTTT,CASRPGTESGELFF
TRBV2,NA,few,TRBJ2-7,TGTGCCAGCAGGGGGACCTATCTTGACGAGCAGTACTTC,CASRGTYLDEQYF
TRBV6-2/TRBV6-3,NA,NA,TRBJ2-7,TGTGCCAGCAGTTACTCGCCGGCGTCCGACGAGCAGTACTTC,CASSYSPASDEQYF
TRBV9,NA,NA,TRBJ2-4,TGTGCCAGCAGCGTCGGGGGTAGAGGGTCTTTTGCCAAAAACATTCAGTACTTC,CASSVGGRGSFAKNIQYF
TRBV2,NA,many,TRBJ2-7,TGTGCCAGCTTGCCTAGCGCGAACTACGAGCAGTACTTC,CASLPSANYEQYF
TRBV19,TRBD1,NA,TRBJ1-5,TGTGCCAGTAGTCCCGGGGACAGGCGAGAGGGCAATCAGCCCCAGCATTTT,CASSPGDRREGNQPQHF
TRBV5-1,TRBD1,few,TRBJ1-4,TGCGCCAGCAGCCCCGGGACAGGGTGGGATGAAAAACTGTTTTTT,CASSPGTGWDEKLFF
TRBV19,NA,NA,TRBJ1-5,TGTGCCAGTAAGCAGGGGTTTGGCAATCAGCCCCAGCATTTT,CASKQGFGNQPQHF
TRBV11-3,NA,many,TRBJ1-3,TGTGCCAGCAGCCCTCCCAGGGAGAACACCATATATTTT,CASSPPRENTIYF
TRBV12-3/TRBV12-4,NA,many,TRBJ2-5,TGTGCCAGCAGTTTAGACCCAGAGACCCAGTACTTC,CASSLDPETQYF
TRBV20-1,NA,many,TRBJ2-5,TGCAGTGCTAGAGATGAACAGGGTTCCAAGACCCAGTACTTC,CSARDEQGSKTQYF
TRBV12-3/TRBV12-4,NA,many,TRBJ1-5,TGTGCCAGCAGTTTAGGTGAGGGTACACAGCCCCAGCATTTT,CASSLGEGTQPQHF
TRBV5-1,TRBD2,few,TRBJ2-3,TGCGCCAGCAGCTTGGTGCCTAGCGGGAGCTATACGCAGTATTTT,CASSLVPSGSYTQYF
TRBV28,NA,many,TRBJ2-5,TGTGCCAGCACCCAACCGCCCCGACCCGGACAAGAGACCCAGTACTTC,CASTQPPRPGQETQYF
TRBV7-3,NA,many,TRBJ2-5,TGTGCCAGCAGCTTACAGCCAGGCGGAGAGACCCAGTACTTC,CASSLQPGGETQYF
TRBV12-3/TRBV12-4,NA,many,TRBJ1-1,TGTGCCAGCAGTTTAAGACATGACACTGAAGCTTTCTTT,CASSLRHDTEAFF
TRBV2,NA,NA,TRBJ1-4,TGTGCCAGCAAGGGGAAAGGGGGTGAAAAACTGTTTTTT,CASKGKGGEKLFF
TRBV19,NA,NA,TRBJ2-7,TGTGCCAGTAGTATAGATCTAGCAGCCTACGAGCAGTACTTC,CASSIDLAAYEQYF
TRBV7-3,NA,NA,TRBJ2-3,TGTGCCAGCAGCTTAACTCTAGGAGAGGCTCGGAGCACAGATACGCAGTATTTT,CASSLTLGEARSTDTQYF